Reported below is one T cell receptor beta chain. Its target is not known. These data are taken from a study of response to subunit inactivated influenza vaccine. TCRdb re-called the RT-PCR reads with MiXCR, one entry per CDR3 protein. The sample lists about 800,000 distinct CDR3 sequences, about 20% occurring once. Trimming shortened V by 5 bases and J by 7 bases, and 6 bases separated the two germline ends. The germline V gene has CDR1 SEHNR and CDR2 FQNEAQ (reference sequence). There are 10 residues in the CDR3. Whole-study results and caveats: That few new T cells are recruited by each seasonal influenza vaccination was the authors' suggestion.

The starting material was PBMCs from blood, obtained more than 4 days after vaccination. This receptor was identified in a man aged 50-60 years who received an inactivated influenza vaccine. The rearrangement links TRBV7-9 to TRBJ2-7, with D hard to call. CDR3 nucleotide sequence: TGTGCCAGCAGCCCGACGGAGCAGTACTTC. Translation: CASSPTEQYF. Based on the CDR3 plus reference TRBV7-9 and TRBJ2-7, the full variable domain is DTGVSQNPRHKITKRGQNVTFRCDPISEHNRLYWYRQTLGQGPEFLTYFQNEAQLEKSRLLSDRFSAERPKGSFSTLEIQRTEQGDSAMYLCASSPTEQYFGPGTRLTVT.